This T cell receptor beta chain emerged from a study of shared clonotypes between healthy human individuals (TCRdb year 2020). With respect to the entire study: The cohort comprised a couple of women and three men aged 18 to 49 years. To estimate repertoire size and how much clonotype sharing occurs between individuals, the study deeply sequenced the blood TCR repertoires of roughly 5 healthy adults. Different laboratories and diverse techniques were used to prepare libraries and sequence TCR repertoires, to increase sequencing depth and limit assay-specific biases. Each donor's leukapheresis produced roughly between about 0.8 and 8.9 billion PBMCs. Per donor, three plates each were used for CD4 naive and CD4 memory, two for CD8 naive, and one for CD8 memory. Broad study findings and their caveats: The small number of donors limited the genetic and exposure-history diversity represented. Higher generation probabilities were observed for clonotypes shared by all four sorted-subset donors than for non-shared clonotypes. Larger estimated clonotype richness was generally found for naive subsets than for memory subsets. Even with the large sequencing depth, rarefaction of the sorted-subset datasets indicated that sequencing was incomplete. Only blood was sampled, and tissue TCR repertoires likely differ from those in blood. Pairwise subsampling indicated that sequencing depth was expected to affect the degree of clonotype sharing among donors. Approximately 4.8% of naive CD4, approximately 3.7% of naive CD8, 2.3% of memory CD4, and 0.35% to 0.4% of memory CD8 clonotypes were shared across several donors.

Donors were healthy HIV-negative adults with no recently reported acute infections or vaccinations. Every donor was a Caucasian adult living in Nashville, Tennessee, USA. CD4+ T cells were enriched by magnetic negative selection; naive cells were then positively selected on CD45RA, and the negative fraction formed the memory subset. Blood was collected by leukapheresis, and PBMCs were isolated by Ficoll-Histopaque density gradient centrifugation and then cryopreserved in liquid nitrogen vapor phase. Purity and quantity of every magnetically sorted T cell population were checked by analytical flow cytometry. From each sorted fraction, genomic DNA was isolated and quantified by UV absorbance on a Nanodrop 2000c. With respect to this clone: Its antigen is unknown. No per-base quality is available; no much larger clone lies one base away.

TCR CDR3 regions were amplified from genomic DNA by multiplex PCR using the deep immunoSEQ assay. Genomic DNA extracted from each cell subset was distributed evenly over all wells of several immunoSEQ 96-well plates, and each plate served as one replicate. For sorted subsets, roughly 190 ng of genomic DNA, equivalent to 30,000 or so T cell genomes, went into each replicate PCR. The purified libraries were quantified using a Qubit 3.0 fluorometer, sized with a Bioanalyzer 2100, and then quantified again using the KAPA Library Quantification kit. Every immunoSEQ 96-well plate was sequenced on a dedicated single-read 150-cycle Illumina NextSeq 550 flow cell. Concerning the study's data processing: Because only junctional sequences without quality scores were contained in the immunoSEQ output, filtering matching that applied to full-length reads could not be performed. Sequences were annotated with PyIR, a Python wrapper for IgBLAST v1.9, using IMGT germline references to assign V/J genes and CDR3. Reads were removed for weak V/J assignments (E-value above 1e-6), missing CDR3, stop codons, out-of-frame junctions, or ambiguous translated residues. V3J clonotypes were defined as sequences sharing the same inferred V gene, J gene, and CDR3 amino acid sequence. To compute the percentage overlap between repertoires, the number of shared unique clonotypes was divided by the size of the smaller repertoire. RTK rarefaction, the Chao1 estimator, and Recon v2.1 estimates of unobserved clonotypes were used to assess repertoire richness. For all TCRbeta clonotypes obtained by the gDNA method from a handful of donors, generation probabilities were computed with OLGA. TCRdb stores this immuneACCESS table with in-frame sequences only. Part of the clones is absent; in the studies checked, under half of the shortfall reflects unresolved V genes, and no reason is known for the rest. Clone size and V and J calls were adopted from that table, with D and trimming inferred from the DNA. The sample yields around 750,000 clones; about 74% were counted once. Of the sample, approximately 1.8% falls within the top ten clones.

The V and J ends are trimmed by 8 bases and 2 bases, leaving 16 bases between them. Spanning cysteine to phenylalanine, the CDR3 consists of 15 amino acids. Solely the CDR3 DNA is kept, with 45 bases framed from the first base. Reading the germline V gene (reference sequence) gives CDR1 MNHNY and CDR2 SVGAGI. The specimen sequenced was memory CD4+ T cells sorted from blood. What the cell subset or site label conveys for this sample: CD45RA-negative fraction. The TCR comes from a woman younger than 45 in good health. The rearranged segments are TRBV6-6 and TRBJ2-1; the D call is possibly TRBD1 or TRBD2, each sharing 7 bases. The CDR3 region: CASSGGVGTYNEQFF. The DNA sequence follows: TGTGCCAGCTCAGGGGGGGTCGGGACCTACAATGAGCAGTTCTTC.